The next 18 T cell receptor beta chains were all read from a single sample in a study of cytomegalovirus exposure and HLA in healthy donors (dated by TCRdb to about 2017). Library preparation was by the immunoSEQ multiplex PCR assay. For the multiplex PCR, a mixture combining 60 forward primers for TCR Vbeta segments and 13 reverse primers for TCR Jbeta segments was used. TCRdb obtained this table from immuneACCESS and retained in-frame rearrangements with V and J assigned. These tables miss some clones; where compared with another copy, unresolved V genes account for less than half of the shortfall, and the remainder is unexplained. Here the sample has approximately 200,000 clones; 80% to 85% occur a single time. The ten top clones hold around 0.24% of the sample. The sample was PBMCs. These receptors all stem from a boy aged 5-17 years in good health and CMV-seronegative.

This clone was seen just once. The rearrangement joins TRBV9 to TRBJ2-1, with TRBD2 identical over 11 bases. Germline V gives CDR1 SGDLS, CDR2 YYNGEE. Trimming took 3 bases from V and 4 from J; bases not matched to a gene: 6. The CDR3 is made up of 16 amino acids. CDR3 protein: CASSATSGSRYNEQFF. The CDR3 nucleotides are TGTGCCAGCAGCGCCACTAGCGGGAGTAGGTACAATGAGCAGTTCTTC. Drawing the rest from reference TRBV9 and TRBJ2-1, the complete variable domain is DSGVTQTPKHLITATGQRVTLRCSPRSGDLSVYWYQQSLDQGLQFLIQYYNGEERAKGNILERFSAQQFPDLHSELNLSSLELGDSALYFCASSATSGSRYNEQFFGPGTRLTVL.

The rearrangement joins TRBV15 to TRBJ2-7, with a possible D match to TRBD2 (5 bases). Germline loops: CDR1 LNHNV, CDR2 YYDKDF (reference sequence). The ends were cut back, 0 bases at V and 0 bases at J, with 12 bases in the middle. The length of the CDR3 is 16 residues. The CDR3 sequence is CATSRDRSALSYEQYF. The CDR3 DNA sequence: TGTGCCACCAGCAGAGATCGTAGCGCGCTCTCCTACGAGCAGTACTTC.

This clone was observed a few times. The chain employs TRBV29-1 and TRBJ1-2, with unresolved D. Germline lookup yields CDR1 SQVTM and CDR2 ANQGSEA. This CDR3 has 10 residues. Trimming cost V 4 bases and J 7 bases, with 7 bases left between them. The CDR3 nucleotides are TGCAGCGTTGTAGCGGGTGGCTACACCTTC. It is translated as CSVVAGGYTF.

The CDR3 DNA reads as TGTGCCAGCAGCCGGACAGGGAATAATGAGCAGTTCTTC. This encodes CASSRTGNNEQFF. V and J are TRBV11-3 and TRBJ2-1; TRBD1 matches at 8 bases. The germline V gene encodes CDR1 SGHNT and CDR2 YENEEA. The ends lost 5 bases at V and 7 bases at J; junction bases unmatched: 4. The CDR3 spans 13 residues.

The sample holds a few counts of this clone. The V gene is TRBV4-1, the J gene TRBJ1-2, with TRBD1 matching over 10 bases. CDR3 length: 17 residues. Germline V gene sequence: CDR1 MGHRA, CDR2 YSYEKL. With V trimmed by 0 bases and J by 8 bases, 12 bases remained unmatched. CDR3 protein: CASSQEGTGQGITGYTF. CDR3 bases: TGCGCCAGCAGCCAAGAAGGGACGGGACAGGGGATCACCGGCTACACCTTC.

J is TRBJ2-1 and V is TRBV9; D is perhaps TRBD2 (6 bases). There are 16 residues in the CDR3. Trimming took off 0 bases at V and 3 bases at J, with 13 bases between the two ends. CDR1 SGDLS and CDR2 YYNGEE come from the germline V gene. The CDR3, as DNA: TGTGCCAGCAGCGTAGGAAGGGACTTCCGCTACAATGAGCAGTTCTTC. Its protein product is CASSVGRDFRYNEQFF.

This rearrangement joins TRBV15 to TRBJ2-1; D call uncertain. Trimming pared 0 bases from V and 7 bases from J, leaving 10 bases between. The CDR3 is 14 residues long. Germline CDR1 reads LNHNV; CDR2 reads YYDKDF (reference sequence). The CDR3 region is CATSRDRAPNEQFF. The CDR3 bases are TGTGCCACCAGCAGAGATAGAGCGCCGAATGAGCAGTTCTTC. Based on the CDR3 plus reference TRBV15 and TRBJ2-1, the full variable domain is DAMVIQNPRYQVTQFGKPVTLSCSQTLNHNVMYWYQQKSSQAPKLLFHYYDKDFNNEADTPDNFQSRRPNTSFCFLDIRSPGLGDTAMYLCATSRDRAPNEQFFGPGTRLTVL.

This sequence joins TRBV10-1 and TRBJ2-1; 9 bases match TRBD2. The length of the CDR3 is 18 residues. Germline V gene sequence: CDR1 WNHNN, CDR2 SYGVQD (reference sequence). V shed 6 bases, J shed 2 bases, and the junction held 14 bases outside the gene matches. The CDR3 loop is CASSGGSGGPETYNEQFF. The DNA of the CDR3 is TGCGCCAGCAGCGGGGGCAGCGGGGGGCCGGAGACCTACAATGAGCAGTTCTTC.

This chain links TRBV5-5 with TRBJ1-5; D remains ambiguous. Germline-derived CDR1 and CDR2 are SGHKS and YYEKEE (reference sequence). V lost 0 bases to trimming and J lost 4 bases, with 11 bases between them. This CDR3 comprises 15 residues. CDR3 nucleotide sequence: TGTGCCAGCAGCTTGGGGCCTGGAGGGAATCAGCCCCAGCATTTT. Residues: CASSLGPGGNQPQHF. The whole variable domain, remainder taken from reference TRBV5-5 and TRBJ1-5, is DAGVTQSPTHLIKTRGQQVTLRCSPISGHKSVSWYQQVLGQGPQFIFQYYEKEERGRGNFPDRFSARQFPNYSSELNVNALLLGDSALYLCASSLGPGGNQPQHFGDGTRLSIL.

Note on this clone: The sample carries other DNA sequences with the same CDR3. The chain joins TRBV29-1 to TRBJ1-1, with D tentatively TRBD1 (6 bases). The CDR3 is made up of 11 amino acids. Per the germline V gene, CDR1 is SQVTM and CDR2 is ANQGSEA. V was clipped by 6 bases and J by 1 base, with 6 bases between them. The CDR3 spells CSVTGNTEAFF. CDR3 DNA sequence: TGCAGCGTGACAGGGAACACTGAAGCTTTCTTT.

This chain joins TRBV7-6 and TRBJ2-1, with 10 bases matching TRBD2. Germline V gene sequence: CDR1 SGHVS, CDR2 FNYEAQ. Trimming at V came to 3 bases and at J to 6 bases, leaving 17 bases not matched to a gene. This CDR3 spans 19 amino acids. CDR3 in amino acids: CASSFEAGGPTHISNEQFF. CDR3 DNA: TGTGCCAGCAGCTTCGAAGCGGGAGGGCCAACTCACATCAGCAATGAGCAGTTCTTC.

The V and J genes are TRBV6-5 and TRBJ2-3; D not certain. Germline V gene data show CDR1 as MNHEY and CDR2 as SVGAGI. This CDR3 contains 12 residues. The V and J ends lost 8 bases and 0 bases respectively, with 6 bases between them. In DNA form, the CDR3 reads TGTGCCAGCGGGCAGAGCACAGATACGCAGTATTTT. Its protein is CASGQSTDTQYF.

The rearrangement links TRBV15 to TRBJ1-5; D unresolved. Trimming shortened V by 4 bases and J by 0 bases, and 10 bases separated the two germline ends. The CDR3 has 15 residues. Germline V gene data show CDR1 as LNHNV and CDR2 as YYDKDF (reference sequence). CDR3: CATSTAAYSNQPQHF. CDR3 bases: TGTGCCACCAGCACAGCGGCCTATAGCAATCAGCCCCAGCATTTT.

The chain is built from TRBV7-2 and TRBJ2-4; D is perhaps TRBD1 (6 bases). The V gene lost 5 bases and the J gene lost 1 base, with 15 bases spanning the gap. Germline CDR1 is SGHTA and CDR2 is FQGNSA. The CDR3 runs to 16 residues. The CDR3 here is CASSETGSLAKNIQYF. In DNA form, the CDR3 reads TGTGCCAGCAGCGAAACAGGGAGTTTGGCCAAAAACATTCAGTACTTC.

CDR3 nucleotide sequence: TGTGCCAGCTCATATTTCGGGGAGGGGAACTACGAGCAGTACTTC. It translates to CASSYFGEGNYEQYF. This chain links TRBV18 with TRBJ2-7; 7 nucleotides match TRBD2. In germline, CDR1 is KGHSH, CDR2 LQKENI. The CDR3 runs to 15 residues. J lost 3 bases, V lost 5 bases, and 10 bases had no gene match.

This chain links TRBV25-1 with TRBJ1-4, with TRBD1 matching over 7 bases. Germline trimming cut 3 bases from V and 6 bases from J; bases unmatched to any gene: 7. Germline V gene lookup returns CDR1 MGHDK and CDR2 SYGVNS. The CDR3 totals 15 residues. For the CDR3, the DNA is TGTGCCAGCAGTGAGCGTTACAGGGGACATGAAAAACTGTTTTTT. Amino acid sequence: CASSERYRGHEKLFF.

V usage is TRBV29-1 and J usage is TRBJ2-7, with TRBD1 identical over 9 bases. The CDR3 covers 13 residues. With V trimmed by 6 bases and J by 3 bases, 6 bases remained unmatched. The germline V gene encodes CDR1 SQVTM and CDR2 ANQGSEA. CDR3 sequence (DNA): TGCAGCGTGGGGACAGGGAATAGCTACGAGCAGTACTTC. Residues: CSVGTGNSYEQYF.

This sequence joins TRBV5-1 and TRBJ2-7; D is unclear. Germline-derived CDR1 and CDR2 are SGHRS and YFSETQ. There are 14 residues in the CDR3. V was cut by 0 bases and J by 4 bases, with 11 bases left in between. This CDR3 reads CASSLVLGWYEQYF. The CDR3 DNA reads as TGCGCCAGCAGCTTGGTCCTCGGGTGGTACGAGCAGTACTTC.